This T cell receptor beta chain was identified in a study of blood T cells in healthy people across ages. Concerning this clonotype itself: What it recognizes is unknown.

With a J-beta primer mix and a sample-barcoded 5' primer, a second PCR ran about 7 to 11 cycles. TCRdb redid the calling of the 5' RACE reads with MiXCR, one entry per CDR3 protein. The sample consists of over 1,500,000 distinct CDR3 sequences, about two fifths of them appearing once. Study findings and constraints: Among long-lived donors, naive CD4+ cells were more numerous and diversity higher than in aged donors.

There are 14 residues in the CDR3. Germline V CDR1 and CDR2: SGHRS, YFSETQ. Trimming removed 6 bases from V and 4 bases from J, with 15 bases in between. Ranging in age from about 6 to 90, the donors were healthy Caucasian individuals from Russia. The receptor was isolated from a human donor in good health. The material sequenced was blood. The chain is built from TRBV5-1 and TRBJ2-3; no clear D gene. CDR3 sequence: CASNPDGVADTQYF. The CDR3 DNA sequence: TGCGCCAGCAACCCGGACGGAGTGGCAGATACGCAGTATTTT.